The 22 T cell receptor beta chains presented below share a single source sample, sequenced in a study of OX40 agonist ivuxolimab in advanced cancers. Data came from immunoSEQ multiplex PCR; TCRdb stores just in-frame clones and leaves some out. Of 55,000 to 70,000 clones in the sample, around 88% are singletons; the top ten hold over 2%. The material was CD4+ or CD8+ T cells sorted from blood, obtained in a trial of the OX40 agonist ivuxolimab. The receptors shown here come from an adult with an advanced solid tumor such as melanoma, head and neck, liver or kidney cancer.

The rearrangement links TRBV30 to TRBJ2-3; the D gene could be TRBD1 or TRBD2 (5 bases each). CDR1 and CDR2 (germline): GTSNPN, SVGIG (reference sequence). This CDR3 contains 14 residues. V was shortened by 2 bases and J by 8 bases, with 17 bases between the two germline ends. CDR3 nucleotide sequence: TGTGCCTGGAGTCTCGCTAGCCGGCAGGGTACGCAGTATTTT. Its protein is CAWSLASRQGTQYF. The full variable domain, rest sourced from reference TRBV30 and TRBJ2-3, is SQTIHQWPATLVQPVGSPLSLECTVEGTSNPNLYWYRQAAGRGLQLLFYSVGIGQISSEVPQNLSASRPQDRQFILSSKKLLLSDSGFYLCAWSLASRQGTQYFGPGTRLTVL.

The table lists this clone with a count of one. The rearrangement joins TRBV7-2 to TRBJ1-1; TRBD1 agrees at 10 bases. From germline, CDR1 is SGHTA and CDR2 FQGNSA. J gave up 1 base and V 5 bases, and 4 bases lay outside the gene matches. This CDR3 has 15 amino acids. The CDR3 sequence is CASSRQGASNTEAFF. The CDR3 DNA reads TGTGCCAGCAGCCGACAGGGGGCTTCGAACACTGAAGCTTTCTTT.

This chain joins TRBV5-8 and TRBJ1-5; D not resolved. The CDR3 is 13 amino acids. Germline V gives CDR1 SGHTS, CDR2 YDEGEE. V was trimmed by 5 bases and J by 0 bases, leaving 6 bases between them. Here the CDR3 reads CASSQDSNQPQHF. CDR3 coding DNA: TGTGCCAGCAGTCAGGATAGCAATCAGCCCCAGCATTTT.

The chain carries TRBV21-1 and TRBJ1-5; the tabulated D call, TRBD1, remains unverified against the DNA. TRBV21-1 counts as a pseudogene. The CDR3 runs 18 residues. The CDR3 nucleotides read TGTGCCAGCAGCAATTACCCCGGACATTCCTTTAGCAATCAGCCCCAGCATTTT. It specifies CASSNYPGHSFSNQPQHF.

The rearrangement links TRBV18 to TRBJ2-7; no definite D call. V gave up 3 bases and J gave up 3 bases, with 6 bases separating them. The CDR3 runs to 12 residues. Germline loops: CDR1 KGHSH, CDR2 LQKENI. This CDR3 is CASSPQDYEQYF. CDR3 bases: TGTGCCAGCTCACCGCAGGACTACGAGCAGTACTTC.

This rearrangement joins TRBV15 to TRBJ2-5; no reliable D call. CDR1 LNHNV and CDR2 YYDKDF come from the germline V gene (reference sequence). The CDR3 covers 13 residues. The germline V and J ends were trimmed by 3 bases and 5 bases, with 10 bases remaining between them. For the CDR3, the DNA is TGTGCCACCAGCAGCTTTTACGTGGAGACCCAGTACTTC. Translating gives CATSSFYVETQYF.

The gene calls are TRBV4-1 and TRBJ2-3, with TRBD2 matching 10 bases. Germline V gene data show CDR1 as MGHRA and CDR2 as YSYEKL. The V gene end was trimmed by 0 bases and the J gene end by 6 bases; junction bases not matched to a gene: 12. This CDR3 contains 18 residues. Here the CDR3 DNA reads TGCGCCAGCAGCCAAGATCCTAGTAGCGGGGGGTCCCGTGATACGCAGTATTTT. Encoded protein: CASSQDPSSGGSRDTQYF.

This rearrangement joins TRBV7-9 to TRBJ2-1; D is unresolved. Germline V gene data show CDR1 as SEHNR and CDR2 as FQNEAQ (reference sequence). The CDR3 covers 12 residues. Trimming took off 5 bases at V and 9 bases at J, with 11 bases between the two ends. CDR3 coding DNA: TGTGCCAGCAGCACGGTTCTCACTGAGCAGTTCTTC. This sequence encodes CASSTVLTEQFF.

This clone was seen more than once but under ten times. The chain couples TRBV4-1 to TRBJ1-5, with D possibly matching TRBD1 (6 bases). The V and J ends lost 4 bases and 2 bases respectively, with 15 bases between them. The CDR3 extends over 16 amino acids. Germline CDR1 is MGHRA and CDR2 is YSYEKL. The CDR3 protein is CASSRLTGVGNQPQHF. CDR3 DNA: TGCGCCAGCAGCCGCCTGACAGGAGTAGGCAATCAGCCCCAGCATTTT.

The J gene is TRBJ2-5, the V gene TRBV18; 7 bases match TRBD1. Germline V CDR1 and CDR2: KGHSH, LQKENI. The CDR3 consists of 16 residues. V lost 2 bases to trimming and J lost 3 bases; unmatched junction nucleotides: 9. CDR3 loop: CASSPFVLGTEETQYF. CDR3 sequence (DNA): TGTGCCAGCTCACCATTCGTTTTAGGGACAGAAGAGACCCAGTACTTC.

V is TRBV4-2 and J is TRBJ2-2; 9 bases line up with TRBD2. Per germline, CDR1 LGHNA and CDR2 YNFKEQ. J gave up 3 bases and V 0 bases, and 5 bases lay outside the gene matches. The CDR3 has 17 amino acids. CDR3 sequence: CASSQEGGGADTGELFF. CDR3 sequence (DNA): TGTGCCAGCAGCCAAGAAGGCGGGGGGGCCGACACCGGGGAGCTGTTTTTT.

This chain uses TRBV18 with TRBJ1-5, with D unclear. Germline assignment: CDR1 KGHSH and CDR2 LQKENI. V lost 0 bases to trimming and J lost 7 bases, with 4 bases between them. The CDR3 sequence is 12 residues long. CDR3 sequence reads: CASSPPGQPQHF. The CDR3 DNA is TGTGCCAGCTCACCACCGGGCCAGCCCCAGCATTTT. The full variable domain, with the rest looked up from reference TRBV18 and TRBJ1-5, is NAGVMQNPRHLVRRRGQEARLRCSPMKGHSHVYWYRQLPEEGLKFMVYLQKENIIDESGMPKERFSAEFPKEGPSILRIQQVVRGDSAAYFCASSPPGQPQHFGDGTRLSIL.

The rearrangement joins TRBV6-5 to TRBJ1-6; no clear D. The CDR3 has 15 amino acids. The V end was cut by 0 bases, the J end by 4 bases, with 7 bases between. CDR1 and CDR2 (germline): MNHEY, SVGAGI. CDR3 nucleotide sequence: TGTGCCAGCAGTTACTCGGTGTCATATAATTCACCCCTCCACTTT. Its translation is CASSYSVSYNSPLHF.

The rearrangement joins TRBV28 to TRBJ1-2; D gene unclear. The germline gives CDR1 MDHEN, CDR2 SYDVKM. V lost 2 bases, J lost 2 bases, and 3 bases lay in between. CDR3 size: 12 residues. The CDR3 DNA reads TGTGCCAGCAGTTTAATGAACTATGGCTACACCTTC. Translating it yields CASSLMNYGYTF.

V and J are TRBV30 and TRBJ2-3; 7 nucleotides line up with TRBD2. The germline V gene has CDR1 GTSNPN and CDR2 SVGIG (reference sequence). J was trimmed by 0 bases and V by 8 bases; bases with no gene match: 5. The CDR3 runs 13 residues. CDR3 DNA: TGTGCCCAAACGCGGGGGAGCACAGATACGCAGTATTTT. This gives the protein CAQTRGSTDTQYF. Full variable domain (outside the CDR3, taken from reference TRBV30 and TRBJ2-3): SQTIHQWPATLVQPVGSPLSLECTVEGTSNPNLYWYRQAAGRGLQLLFYSVGIGQISSEVPQNLSASRPQDRQFILSSKKLLLSDSGFYLCAQTRGSTDTQYFGPGTRLTVL.

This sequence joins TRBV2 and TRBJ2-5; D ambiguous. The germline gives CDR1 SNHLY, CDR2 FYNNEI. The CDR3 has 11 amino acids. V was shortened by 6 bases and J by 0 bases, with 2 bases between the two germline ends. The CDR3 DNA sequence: TGTGCCAGCAGCAACCAAGAGACCCAGTACTTC. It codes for CASSNQETQYF.

The CDR3 spells CASSLGGWGAAADTQYF. CDR3 nucleotide sequence: TGTGCCAGCAGCTTAGGGGGTTGGGGTGCAGCCGCAGATACGCAGTATTTT. This sequence joins TRBV11-2 and TRBJ2-3; no definite D call. The germline CDR1 and CDR2 sequences are SGHAT and FQNNGV. V was trimmed by 1 base and J by 4 bases, leaving 18 bases between them. The CDR3 contains 17 residues.

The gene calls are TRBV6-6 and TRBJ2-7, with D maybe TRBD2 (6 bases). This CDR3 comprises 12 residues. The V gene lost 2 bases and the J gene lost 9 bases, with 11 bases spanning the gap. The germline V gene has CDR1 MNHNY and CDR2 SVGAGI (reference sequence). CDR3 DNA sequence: TGTGCCAGCAGTTACGGCCCCGGGGGGCAGTACTTC. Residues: CASSYGPGGQYF.

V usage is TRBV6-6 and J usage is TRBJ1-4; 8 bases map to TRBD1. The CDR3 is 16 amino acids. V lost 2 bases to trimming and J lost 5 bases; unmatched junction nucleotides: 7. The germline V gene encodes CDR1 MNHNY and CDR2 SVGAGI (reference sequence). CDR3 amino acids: CASSYGQGSGNEKLFF. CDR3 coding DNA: TGTGCCAGCAGTTACGGACAGGGCAGCGGGAATGAAAAACTGTTTTTT.

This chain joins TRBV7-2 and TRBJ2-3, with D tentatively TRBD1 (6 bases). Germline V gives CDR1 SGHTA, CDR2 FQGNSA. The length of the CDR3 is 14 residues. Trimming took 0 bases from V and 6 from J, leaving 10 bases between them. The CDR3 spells CASSLAQGFDTQYF. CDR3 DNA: TGTGCCAGCAGCTTAGCACAGGGTTTTGATACGCAGTATTTT.

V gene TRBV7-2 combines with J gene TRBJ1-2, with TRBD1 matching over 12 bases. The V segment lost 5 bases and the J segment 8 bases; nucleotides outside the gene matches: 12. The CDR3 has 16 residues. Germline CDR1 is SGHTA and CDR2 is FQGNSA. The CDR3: CASSRGRGQGAEGYTF. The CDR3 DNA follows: TGTGCCAGCAGCCGAGGAAGGGGACAGGGGGCGGAAGGCTACACCTTC. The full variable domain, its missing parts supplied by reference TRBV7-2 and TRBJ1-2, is GAGVSQSPSNKVTEKGKDVELRCDPISGHTALYWYRQSLGQGLEFLIYFQGNSAPDKSGLPSDRFSAERTGGSVSTLTIQRTQQEDSAVYLCASSRGRGQGAEGYTFGSGTRLTVV.

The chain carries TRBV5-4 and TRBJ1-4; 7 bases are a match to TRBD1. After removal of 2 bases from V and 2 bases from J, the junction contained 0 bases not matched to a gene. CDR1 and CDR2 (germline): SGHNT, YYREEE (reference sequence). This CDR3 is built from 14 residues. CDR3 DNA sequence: TGTGCCAGCAGCTTACAGGGGACTAATGAAAAACTGTTTTTT. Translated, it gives CASSLQGTNEKLFF.